This T cell receptor (beta chain) is drawn from a study of T cell repertoires in cytomegalovirus infection (dated by TCRdb to about 2019). Study-wide context: The peptide stimulations were aimed at well-studied HLA-B-restricted epitopes as well as recently identified HLA-C-restricted CMV epitopes, whose presentation resists viral immunomodulation. Because public TCR beta signatures pointed to carriage of CMV infection together with the matching HLA type, the HLA type of each donor mattered for the analysis. Study-wide conclusions, independent of this receptor: In the ex vivo response, HLA-C-restricted CMV-specific TCR beta clonotypes were dominant, and in two of eight donors the single most frequent clonotype came from this HLA-C-restricted group. In both this cohort and an independent roughly 350-donor cohort, the cumulative frequency of public TCR beta family members distinguished carriers of CMV infection plus the relevant HLA type.

Interpreted using the paper, the treatment or condition label stands for: in vitro stimulation with specific CMV peptide epitopes to enrich CMV-specific T cells. Remarks on this clonotype: The antigen it recognizes is unknown. Per-base qualities were not stored, and no clone one base away is much larger.

CDR1 and CDR2 are read off the germline V gene as MGHRA and YSYEKL. Relative to germline, V is 0 bases shorter and J is 2 bases shorter, with 14 bases between their ends. The CDR3 covers 16 residues, taking in both the cysteine and the phenylalanine. Just CDR3 DNA is preserved here, 48 bases in frame from base 1. Reads for this sample came from an Illumina HiSeq 1500. The public reads were quality trimmed at Q25 with fastp and then assembled into clones with MiXCR by TCRdb, keeping productive beta chains. Each entry merges the rows of one CDR3 protein and shows their most common DNA and genes. This sample gives 80,000 or so distinct CDR3 sequences in total; approximately 42% of them show up just once. The ten largest clones take up 85% to 95% of the sample.

The TCR was taken from a human donor in good health (CMV status not recorded). Some clones in this sample may be carry-over from other donors' samples. Here the chain combines TRBV4-1 and TRBJ2-7; TRBD1 is a possible D gene, resting on 5 matching bases. Sequencing was performed on CD8+ T cells from cultured PBMCs, taken from culture after CMV antigen stimulation. Here the CDR3 is given as CASSQDRAGNAYEQYF. The DNA sequence is given as TGCGCCAGCAGCCAAGATCGAGCAGGGAACGCCTACGAGCAGTACTTC.